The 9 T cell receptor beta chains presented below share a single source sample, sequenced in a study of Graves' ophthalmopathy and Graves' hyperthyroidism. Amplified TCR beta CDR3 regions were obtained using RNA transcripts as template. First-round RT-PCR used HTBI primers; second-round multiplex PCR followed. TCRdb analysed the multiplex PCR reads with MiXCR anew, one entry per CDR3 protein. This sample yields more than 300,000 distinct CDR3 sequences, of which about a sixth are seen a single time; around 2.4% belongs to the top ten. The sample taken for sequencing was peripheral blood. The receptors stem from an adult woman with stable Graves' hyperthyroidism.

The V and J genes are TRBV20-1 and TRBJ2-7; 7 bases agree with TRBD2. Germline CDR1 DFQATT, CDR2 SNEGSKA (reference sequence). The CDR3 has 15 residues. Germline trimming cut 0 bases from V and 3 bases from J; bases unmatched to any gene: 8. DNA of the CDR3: TGCAGTGCTAGAGAGGCCAGCGGGACCCTCTACGAGCAGTACTTC. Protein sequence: CSAREASGTLYEQYF.

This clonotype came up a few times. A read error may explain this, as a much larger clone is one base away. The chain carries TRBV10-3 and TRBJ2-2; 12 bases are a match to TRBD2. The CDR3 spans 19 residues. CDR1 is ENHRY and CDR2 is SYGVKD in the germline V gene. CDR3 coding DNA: TGTGCCATCAGTGAGTCCAGACTAGCGGGGGCCGCGAACACCGGGGAGCTGTGTTTT. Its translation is CAISESRLAGAANTGELCF.

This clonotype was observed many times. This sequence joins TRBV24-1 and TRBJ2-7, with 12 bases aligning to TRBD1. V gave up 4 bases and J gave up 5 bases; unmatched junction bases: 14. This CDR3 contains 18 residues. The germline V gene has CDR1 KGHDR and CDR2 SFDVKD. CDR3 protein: CATSDLRSRDRGLHEQYF. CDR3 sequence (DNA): TGTGCCACCAGTGACCTCCGAAGCCGGGACAGGGGGCTCCACGAGCAGTACTTC.

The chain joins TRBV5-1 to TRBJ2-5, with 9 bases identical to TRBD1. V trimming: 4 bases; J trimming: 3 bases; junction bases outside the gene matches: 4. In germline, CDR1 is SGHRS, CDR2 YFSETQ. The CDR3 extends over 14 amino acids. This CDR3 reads CASSIGTGKETQYF. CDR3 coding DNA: TGCGCCAGCAGCATCGGGACAGGGAAAGAGACCCAGTACTTC.

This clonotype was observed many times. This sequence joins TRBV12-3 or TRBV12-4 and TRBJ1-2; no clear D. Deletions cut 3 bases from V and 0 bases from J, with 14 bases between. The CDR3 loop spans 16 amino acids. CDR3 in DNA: TGTGCCAGCAGTTTTACCTTGGGTTCTACTAACTATGGCTACACCTTC. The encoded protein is CASSFTLGSTNYGYTF.

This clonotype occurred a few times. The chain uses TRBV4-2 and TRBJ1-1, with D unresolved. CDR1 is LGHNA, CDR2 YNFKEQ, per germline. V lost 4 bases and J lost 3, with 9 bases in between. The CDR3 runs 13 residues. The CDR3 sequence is CASSLALYTEAFF. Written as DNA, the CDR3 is TGTGCCAGCAGCCTAGCTCTGTACACTGAAGCTTTCTTT.

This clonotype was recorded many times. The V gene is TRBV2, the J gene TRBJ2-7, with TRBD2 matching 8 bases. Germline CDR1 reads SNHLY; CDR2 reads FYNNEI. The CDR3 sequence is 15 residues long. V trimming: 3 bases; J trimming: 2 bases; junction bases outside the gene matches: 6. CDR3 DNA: TGTGCCAGCAGTGATTCGCGGGAGGTCCCCTACGAGCAGTACTTC. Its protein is CASSDSREVPYEQYF.

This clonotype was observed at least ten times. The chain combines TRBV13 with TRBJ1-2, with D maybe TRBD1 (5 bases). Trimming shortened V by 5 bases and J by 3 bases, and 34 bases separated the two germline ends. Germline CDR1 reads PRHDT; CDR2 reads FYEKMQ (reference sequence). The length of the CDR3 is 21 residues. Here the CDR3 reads CASSPNPTDFLRADPDYGYTF. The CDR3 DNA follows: TGTGCCAGCAGCCCAAACCCGACAGACTTCCTTCGCGCCGACCCCGACTATGGCTACACCTTC.

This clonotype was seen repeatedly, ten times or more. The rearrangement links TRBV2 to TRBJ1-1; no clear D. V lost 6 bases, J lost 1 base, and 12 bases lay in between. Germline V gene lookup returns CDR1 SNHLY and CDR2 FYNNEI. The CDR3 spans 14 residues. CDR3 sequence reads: CASRPFDPNTEAFF. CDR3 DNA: TGTGCCAGCAGACCATTTGACCCGAACACTGAAGCTTTCTTT. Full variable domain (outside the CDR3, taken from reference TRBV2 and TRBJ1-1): EPEVTQTPSHQVTQMGQEVILRCVPISNHLYFYWYRQILGQKVEFLVSFYNNEISEKSEIFDDQFSVERPDGSNFTLKIRSTKLEDSAMYFCASRPFDPNTEAFFGQGTRLTVV.